What follows are 12 T cell receptor beta chains derived from one specimen sequenced in a study of T cell repertoires in cytomegalovirus infection. Antigens for these TCRs are unknown. One entry per CDR3 protein results from TCRdb running MiXCR on the reads. Here the sample spans 300,000 or so distinct CDR3 sequences, roughly 25% being singletons. Source: cultured PBMCs, taken from culture after CMV antigen stimulation. Receptors originate from a human donor in good health (CMV status not recorded). Some clones in this sample may be carry-over from other donors' samples.

This chain uses TRBV12-3 or TRBV12-4 with TRBJ1-1; 12 bases match TRBD1. With V trimmed by 6 bases and J by 14 bases, 7 bases remained unmatched. This CDR3 contains 12 residues. The CDR3 DNA reads as TGTGCCAGCAGCAGGGACAGGGGGCGCCTGTTCTTT. It yields the protein CASSRDRGRLFF.

The chain couples TRBV5-5 to TRBJ2-7; D possibly corresponds to TRBD2 (6 bases). V shed 6 bases and J shed 1 base, with 14 bases lying between them. The CDR3 covers 14 residues. Germline lookup yields CDR1 SGHKS and CDR2 YYEKEE (reference sequence). CDR3 region: CASTRDSISYEQYF. The CDR3 DNA follows: TGTGCCAGCACCCGGGACTCCATTTCCTACGAGCAGTACTTC.

This clonotype was detected many times. This sequence joins TRBV7-2 and TRBJ1-5, with D possibly TRBD1 on 6 matching bases. CDR1 is SGHTA and CDR2 is FQGNSA in the germline V gene. The germline V and J ends were trimmed by 5 bases and 2 bases, with 10 bases remaining between them. This CDR3 region has 14 residues. CDR3 protein: CASSPTGGNQPQHF. The CDR3 DNA reads as TGTGCCAGCAGCCCGACAGGAGGCAATCAGCCCCAGCATTTT.

The chain joins TRBV7-2 to TRBJ2-4; D is perhaps TRBD2 (7 bases). Germline lookup yields CDR1 SGHTA and CDR2 FQGNSA. The CDR3 contains 17 residues. Trimming cost V 3 bases and J 1 base, with 16 bases left between them. As DNA, the CDR3 is TGTGCCAGCAGCTTGTCGGCGGGGGCGGGTGCCAAAAACATTCAGTACTTC. Protein: CASSLSAGAGAKNIQYF.

The chain joins TRBV4-1 to TRBJ1-3; perhaps TRBD1 as D (5 bases). With 5 bases removed from V and 0 bases from J, the gap between germline ends came to 14 bases. The CDR3 spans 16 residues. Germline V gives CDR1 MGHRA, CDR2 YSYEKL. CDR3 in DNA: TGCGCCAGCAGCTTGGTCCAGGGTACCTCTGGAAACACCATATATTTT. It codes for CASSLVQGTSGNTIYF.

This chain joins TRBV24-1 and TRBJ2-2, with D hard to call. Germline CDR1 KGHDR, CDR2 SFDVKD. V was clipped by 5 bases and J by 5 bases, with 5 bases between them. CDR3 length: 12 residues. The CDR3 DNA follows: TGTGCCACCAGTGGCTGGACCGGGGAGCTGTTTTTT. This encodes CATSGWTGELFF.

This clonotype was observed a handful of times. The chain uses TRBV12-3 or TRBV12-4 and TRBJ1-5, with a possible D match to TRBD1 (5 bases). CDR3 length: 14 amino acids. With 6 bases removed from V and 4 bases from J, the gap between germline ends came to 13 bases. CDR3 in DNA: TGTGCCAGCAGCCCACAGGCACTTAATCAGCCCCAGCATTTT. The encoded protein is CASSPQALNQPQHF.

The chain carries TRBV28 and TRBJ2-1, with 13 bases fitting TRBD2. The CDR3 is 15 residues long. The trim removed 7 bases at V and 6 bases at J, leaving 6 bases unmatched. CDR1 is MDHEN, CDR2 SYDVKM, per germline. The CDR3 DNA follows: TGTGCCAGCAACTCCGGACTAGCGGGAGTCAATGAGCAGTTCTTC. Its protein is CASNSGLAGVNEQFF.

The chain couples TRBV18 to TRBJ1-2; 10 positions match TRBD1. Germline V gene lookup returns CDR1 KGHSH and CDR2 LQKENI. Losses at the gene ends were 4 bases for V and 2 bases for J; bases not matched to a gene: 1. The CDR3 sequence is 14 residues long. The CDR3 reads CASSLGQGNYGYTF. The CDR3 region has the DNA TGTGCCAGCTCACTGGGACAGGGGAACTATGGCTACACCTTC.

The chain employs TRBV20-1 and TRBJ1-5; possible D gene TRBD1, 6 bases. In germline, CDR1 is DFQATT, CDR2 SNEGSKA (reference sequence). V was clipped by 7 bases and J by 3 bases, with 13 bases between them. The CDR3 is made up of 13 amino acids. CDR3 in amino acids: CSVRGRTNQPQHF. CDR3 bases: TGCAGTGTCAGGGGCAGGACCAATCAGCCCCAGCATTTT.

To note about this clonotype: The junction departs from germline at one end; a sequencing error may be responsible. The rearrangement uses TRBV14 and TRBJ2-1, with D possibly being TRBD2 (6 bases). CDR1 SGHDN and CDR2 FVKESK come from the germline V gene. The CDR3 spans 13 residues. This chain's CDR3 is CASSPTSYSEQFF. The CDR3 nucleotides are TGTGCCAGCAGCCCGACTAGTTACAGTGAGCAGTTCTTC.

This clonotype was seen a few times. This chain joins TRBV6-6 and TRBJ1-4; D gene ambiguous. Trimming left V 6 bases short and J 8 bases short, with 16 bases between. The CDR3 contains 14 residues. CDR1 and CDR2 from the germline V gene are MNHNY and SVGAGI (reference sequence). DNA for the CDR3: TGTGCCAGCAGCTTGATAAGCCTGCCAGAAAAACTGTTTTTT. Translated: CASSLISLPEKLFF.